One sample yielded the 8 T cell receptor beta chains listed below, sequenced in a study of post-analysis software for immune sequencing data. General observations from the study: Five TRBV segments appeared more often in patients than in controls, and TRBV5-6, TRBV5-1 and TRBV20-1 were among these.

Researchers reported that TCR beta cDNA libraries carried unique molecular identifiers. TCRdb reprocessed the PCR reads via MiXCR and lists one record per CDR3 protein. The sample contains a few hundred thousand distinct CDR3 sequences, about 40% of which appear only once. The antigens for these receptors are not known. The sample comprised blood. Receptors originate from a girl aged 2 to 10 with multiple sclerosis.

This chain links TRBV12-5 with TRBJ2-3; 10 positions agree with TRBD2. There are 17 residues in the CDR3. Germline loops: CDR1 LGHNT, CDR2 FRNRAP. J gave up 2 bases and V 0 bases, and 5 bases lay outside the gene matches. In DNA, the CDR3 is TGTGCTAGTGGTTTGGTACTGAGCGGGAGGGCCACAGATACGCAGTATTTT. It codes for CASGLVLSGRATDTQYF.

This clonotype was seen a handful of times. The chain employs TRBV20-1 and TRBJ2-1; 13 positions match TRBD2. The junction had 3 bases not matched to a gene; V was cut back by 5 bases and J by 5 bases. Germline assignment: CDR1 DFQATT and CDR2 SNEGSKA (reference sequence). This CDR3 has 14 amino acids. This CDR3 reads CSAFGLAGDNEQFF. CDR3 in DNA: TGCAGTGCTTTCGGACTAGCGGGGGACAATGAGCAGTTCTTC.

This chain links TRBV7-9 with TRBJ2-3; TRBD1 matches at 9 bases. V gave up 3 bases and J gave up 6 bases; unmatched junction bases: 10. The CDR3 is 16 amino acids. The germline V gene has CDR1 SEHNR and CDR2 FQNEAQ (reference sequence). The CDR3 protein is CASSFSGTGLHDTQYF. The DNA for the CDR3 is TGTGCCAGCAGCTTTTCCGGGACAGGGCTGCATGATACGCAGTATTTT.

This clonotype was picked up many times. Relative to the germline gene, one junction end is altered; a read error may explain this. The V and J genes are TRBV5-1 and TRBJ2-7; possibly TRBD2 for D (6 bases). CDR3 length: 14 amino acids. From germline, CDR1 is SGHRS and CDR2 YFSETQ. CDR3 region: CASSFSGSSYEQYF. In DNA, the CDR3 is TGTGCCAGCAGCTTTAGCGGTTCTTCCTACGAGCAGTACTTC.

The chain is built from TRBV14 and TRBJ2-1, with a tentative D call TRBD1 (6 bases). The CDR3 length is 17 residues. The V and J ends lost 6 bases and 2 bases respectively, with 20 bases between them. Germline V gives CDR1 SGHDN, CDR2 FVKESK. The CDR3 region is CASRTGTTLLTYNEQFF. The CDR3 nucleotides are TGTGCCAGCAGGACCGGGACAACACTCCTCACCTACAATGAGCAGTTCTTC.

The rearrangement links TRBV21-1 to TRBJ2-3; TRBD1, the table's D call, lacks a check against the DNA. TRBV21-1 is designated a pseudogene. This CDR3 has 18 residues. The CDR3 protein is CASSSPRGPGGDTDTQYF. CDR3 in DNA: TGTGCCAGCAGCTCCCCCCGGGGCCCAGGGGGGGACACAGATACGCAGTATTTT.

The V gene is TRBV9, the J gene TRBJ2-1, with 9 bases aligning to TRBD2. With V trimmed by 4 bases and J by 1 base, 6 bases remained unmatched. The V gene's germline CDR1 is SGDLS and CDR2 YYNGEE. This CDR3 has 16 amino acids. DNA for the CDR3: TGTGCCAGCAGCCCCCCTAGCGGGGCTTCCTACAATGAGCAGTTCTTC. It yields the protein CASSPPSGASYNEQFF.

The J gene is TRBJ1-2, the V gene TRBV12-3 or TRBV12-4; TRBD1 agrees at 8 bases. Trimming cost V 4 bases and J 5 bases; bases outside gene matches: 6. The CDR3 totals 14 residues. The DNA for the CDR3 is TGTGCCAGCAGTTCCAATGACAGGGGTTATGGCTACACCTTC. This translates into CASSSNDRGYGYTF.